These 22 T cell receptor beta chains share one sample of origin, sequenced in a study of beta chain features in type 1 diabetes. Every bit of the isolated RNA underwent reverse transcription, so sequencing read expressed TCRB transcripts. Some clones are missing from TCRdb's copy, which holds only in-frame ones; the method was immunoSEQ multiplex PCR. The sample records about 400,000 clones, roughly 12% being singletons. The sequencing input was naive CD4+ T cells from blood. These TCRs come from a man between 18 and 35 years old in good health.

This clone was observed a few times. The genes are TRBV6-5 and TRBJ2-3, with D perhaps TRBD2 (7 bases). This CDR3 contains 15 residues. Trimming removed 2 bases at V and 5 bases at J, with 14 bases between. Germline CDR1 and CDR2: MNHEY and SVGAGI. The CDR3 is CASSYLQGRGDTQYF. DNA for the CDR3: TGTGCCAGCAGTTACCTGCAGGGGAGGGGAGATACGCAGTATTTT.

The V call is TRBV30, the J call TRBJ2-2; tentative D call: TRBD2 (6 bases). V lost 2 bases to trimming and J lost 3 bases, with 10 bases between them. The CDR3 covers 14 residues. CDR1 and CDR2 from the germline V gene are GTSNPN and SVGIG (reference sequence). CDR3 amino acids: CAWSMWGDTGELFF. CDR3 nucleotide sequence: TGTGCCTGGAGTATGTGGGGGGACACCGGGGAGCTGTTTTTT.

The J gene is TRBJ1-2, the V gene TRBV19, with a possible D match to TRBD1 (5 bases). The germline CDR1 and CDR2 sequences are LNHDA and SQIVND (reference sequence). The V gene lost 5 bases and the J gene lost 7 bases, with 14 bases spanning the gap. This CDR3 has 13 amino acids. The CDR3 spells CASSSTGYGGYTF. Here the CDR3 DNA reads TGTGCCAGTAGTTCAACAGGTTATGGTGGCTACACCTTC.

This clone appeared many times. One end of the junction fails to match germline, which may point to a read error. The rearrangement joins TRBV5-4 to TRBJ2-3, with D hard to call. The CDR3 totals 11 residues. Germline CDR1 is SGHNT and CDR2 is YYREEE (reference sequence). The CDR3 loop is CATSTQDTQYF. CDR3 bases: TGTGCCACCAGCACCCAGGATACGCAGTATTTT.

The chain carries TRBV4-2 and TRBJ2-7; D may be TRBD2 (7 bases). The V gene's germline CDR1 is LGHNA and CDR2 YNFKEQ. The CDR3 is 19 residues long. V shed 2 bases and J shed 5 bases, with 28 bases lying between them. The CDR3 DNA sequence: TGTGCCAGCAGCCAATTTGGCGGGGGCCTAGCGGAGGGGGGCGACGAGCAGTACTTC. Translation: CASSQFGGGLAEGGDEQYF.

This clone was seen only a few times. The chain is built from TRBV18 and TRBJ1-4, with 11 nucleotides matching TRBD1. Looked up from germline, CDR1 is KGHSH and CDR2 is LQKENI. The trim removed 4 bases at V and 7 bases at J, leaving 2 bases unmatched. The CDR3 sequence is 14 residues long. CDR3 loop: CASSQGQGAEKLFF. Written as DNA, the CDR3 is TGTGCCAGCTCACAAGGACAGGGGGCTGAAAAACTGTTTTTT. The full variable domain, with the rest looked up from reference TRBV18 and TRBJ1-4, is NAGVMQNPRHLVRRRGQEARLRCSPMKGHSHVYWYRQLPEEGLKFMVYLQKENIIDESGMPKERFSAEFPKEGPSILRIQQVVRGDSAAYFCASSQGQGAEKLFFGSGTQLSVL.

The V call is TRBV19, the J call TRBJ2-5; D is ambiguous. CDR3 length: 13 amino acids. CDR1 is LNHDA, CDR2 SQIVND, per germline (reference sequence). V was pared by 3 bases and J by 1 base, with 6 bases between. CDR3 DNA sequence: TGTGCCAGTAGTATTTCTCGCCAAGAGACCCAGTACTTC. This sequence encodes CASSISRQETQYF.

The CDR3 is CASSPRGGPTEAFF. As DNA, the CDR3 is TGTGCCAGCTCACCGAGGGGGGGTCCCACTGAAGCTTTCTTT. This chain joins TRBV18 and TRBJ1-1; possible D gene TRBD1, 6 bases. CDR3 length equals 14 residues. Germline CDR1 reads KGHSH; CDR2 reads LQKENI. The ends were cut back, 3 bases at V and 4 bases at J, with 12 bases in the middle.

CDR3 coding DNA: TGTGCCAGCAGTTACCATCCGCCGGGACTAAACTATGGCTACACCTTC. Translated: CASSYHPPGLNYGYTF. The gene calls are TRBV28 and TRBJ1-2; weak D call: TRBD1 (5 bases). This CDR3 has 16 residues. Germline V gives CDR1 MDHEN, CDR2 SYDVKM. V shed 4 bases and J shed 2 bases, with 17 bases lying between them.

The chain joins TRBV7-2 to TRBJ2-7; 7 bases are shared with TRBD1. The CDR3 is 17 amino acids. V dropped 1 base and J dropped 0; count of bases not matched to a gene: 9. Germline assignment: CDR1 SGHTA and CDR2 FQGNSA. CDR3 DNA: TGTGCCAGCAGCTTAGTTTCGGGACAGTTGAGCTCCTACGAGCAGTACTTC. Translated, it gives CASSLVSGQLSSYEQYF.

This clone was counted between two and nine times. The CDR3 region is CASSLAGRQGEQFF. The DNA of the CDR3 is TGTGCCAGCAGCTTAGCCGGTCGACAGGGAGAGCAGTTCTTC. This rearrangement joins TRBV7-2 to TRBJ2-1, with 7 bases matching TRBD1. J was trimmed by 10 bases and V by 0 bases; bases with no gene match: 6. CDR3 length equals 14 residues. The germline CDR1 and CDR2 sequences are SGHTA and FQGNSA.

The CDR3 region is CASSPSKGRDLTRGIQFF. The DNA of the CDR3 is TGCGCCAGCAGCCCCTCAAAGGGGCGCGATTTGACTCGCGGAATTCAGTTCTTC. This chain links TRBV4-1 with TRBJ2-1; weak D call: TRBD1 (5 bases). This CDR3 region has 18 residues. Trimming cost V 4 bases and J 13 bases, with 32 bases left between them. Per germline, CDR1 MGHRA and CDR2 YSYEKL.

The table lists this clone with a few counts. CDR3 region: CASSSFTGSYEQYF. Written as DNA, the CDR3 is TGTGCCAGCAGTTCCTTCACCGGCTCCTACGAGCAGTACTTC. The chain joins TRBV7-9 to TRBJ2-7; D not certain. CDR3 size: 14 residues. Germline V gene data show CDR1 as SEHNR and CDR2 as FQNEAQ (reference sequence). Trimming pared 6 bases from V and 0 bases from J, leaving 12 bases between.

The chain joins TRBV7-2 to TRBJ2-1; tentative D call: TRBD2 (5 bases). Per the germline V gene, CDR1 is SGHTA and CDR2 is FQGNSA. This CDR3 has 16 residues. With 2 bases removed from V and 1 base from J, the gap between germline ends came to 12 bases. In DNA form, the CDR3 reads TGTGCCAGCAGCTTACTGGTGGGGAGTTCCTACAATGAGCAGTTCTTC. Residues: CASSLLVGSSYNEQFF.

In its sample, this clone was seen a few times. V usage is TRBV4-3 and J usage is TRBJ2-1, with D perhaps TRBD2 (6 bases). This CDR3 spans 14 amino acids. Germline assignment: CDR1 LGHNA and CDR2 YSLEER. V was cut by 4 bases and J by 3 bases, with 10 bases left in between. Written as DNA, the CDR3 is TGCGCCAGCAGCCGGGGAGGAATCTACAATGAGCAGTTCTTC. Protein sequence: CASSRGGIYNEQFF.

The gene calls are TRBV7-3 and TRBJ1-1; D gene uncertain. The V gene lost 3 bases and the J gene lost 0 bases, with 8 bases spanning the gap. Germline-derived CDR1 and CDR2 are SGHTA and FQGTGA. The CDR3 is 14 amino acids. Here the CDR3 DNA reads TGTGCCAGCAGCTTGTCGTCCTTGAACACTGAAGCTTTCTTT. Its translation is CASSLSSLNTEAFF.

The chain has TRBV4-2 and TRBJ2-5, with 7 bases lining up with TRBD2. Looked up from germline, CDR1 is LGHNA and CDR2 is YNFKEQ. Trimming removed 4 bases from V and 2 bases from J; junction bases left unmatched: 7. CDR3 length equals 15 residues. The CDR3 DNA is TGTGCCAGCAGCCGGTTGGGAGGGGTACAAGAGACCCAGTACTTC. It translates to CASSRLGGVQETQYF.

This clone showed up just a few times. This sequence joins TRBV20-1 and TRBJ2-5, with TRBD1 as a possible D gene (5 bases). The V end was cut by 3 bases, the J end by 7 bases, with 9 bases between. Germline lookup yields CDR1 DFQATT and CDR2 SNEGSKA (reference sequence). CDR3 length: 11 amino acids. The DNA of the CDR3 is TGCAGTGCTAGGACAGAGGTGACCCAGTACTTC. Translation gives CSARTEVTQYF.

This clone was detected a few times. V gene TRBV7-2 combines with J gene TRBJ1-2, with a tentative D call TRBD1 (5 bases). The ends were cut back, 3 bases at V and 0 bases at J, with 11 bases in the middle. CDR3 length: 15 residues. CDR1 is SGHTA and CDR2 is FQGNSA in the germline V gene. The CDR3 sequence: CASSFRGGANYGYTF. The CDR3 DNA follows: TGTGCCAGCAGCTTTCGGGGGGGAGCTAACTATGGCTACACCTTC.

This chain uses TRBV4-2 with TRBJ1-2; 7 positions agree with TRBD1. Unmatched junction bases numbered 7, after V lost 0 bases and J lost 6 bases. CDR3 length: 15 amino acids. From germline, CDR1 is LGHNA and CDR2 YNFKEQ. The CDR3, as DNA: TGTGCCAGCAGCCAAGATCGGGGCAGGGGGGATGGCTACACCTTC. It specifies CASSQDRGRGDGYTF.

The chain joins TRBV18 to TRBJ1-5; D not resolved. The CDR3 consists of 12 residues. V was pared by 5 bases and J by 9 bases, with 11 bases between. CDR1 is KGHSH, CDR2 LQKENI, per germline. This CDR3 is CASSFRFWPQHF. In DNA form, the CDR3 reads TGTGCCAGCTCATTCAGGTTCTGGCCCCAGCATTTT.

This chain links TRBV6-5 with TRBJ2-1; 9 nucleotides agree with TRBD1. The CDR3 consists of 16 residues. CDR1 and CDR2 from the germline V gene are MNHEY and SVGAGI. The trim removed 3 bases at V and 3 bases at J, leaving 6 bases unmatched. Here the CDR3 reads CASSYLGQGYYNEQFF. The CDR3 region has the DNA TGTGCCAGCAGTTATTTGGGACAGGGTTACTACAATGAGCAGTTCTTC.